The rows below give T cell receptor beta chains drawn from one sample of a study of blood T cell repertoires in COVID-19. Using immunoSEQ multiplex PCR, the repertoire was profiled, and TCRdb retains in-frame clones only, with some absent. Found here are approximately 150,000 clones, roughly 84% of them singletons; the top ten hold about 1.2%. What was sequenced was PBMCs or T cells enriched from blood (not recorded which). The receptors originated from a human donor with acute COVID-19. The donor label of this sample is uncertain. Each CDR3 is given with its conserved first and last residue. The D gene is left open where the match is weak. Rows give clone size only sometimes, using once, few, many, or a class for an expanded clone.

abundance	v_gene	d_gene	j_gene	CDR3nt	CDR3aa
-	TRBV19	TRBD1	TRBJ2-3	TGTGCCAGTAGTATAGGAGCCAGGGGGCTAGCAGATACGCAGTATTTT	CASSIGARGLADTQYF
once	TRBV6-5	TRBD1	TRBJ1-2	TGTGCCAGCAGTTACGGGCAGGGGGCCGGCTCTGGCTACACCTTC	CASSYGQGAGSGYTF
-	TRBV21-1	-	TRBJ1-2	TGTGCCAGCAGCAATCGGGGGAGGGGTGGCTACACCTTC	CASSNRGRGGYTF
once	TRBV29-1	TRBD1	TRBJ2-5	TGCAGCGCCGAACAGGGGGCGGGAGAGACCCAGTACTTC	CSAEQGAGETQYF
-	TRBV5-4	-	TRBJ1-1	TGTGCCAGCAGCTGGAGACTGGGCACTGAAGCTTTCTTT	CASSWRLGTEAFF
-	TRBV5-1	-	TRBJ1-2	TGCGCCAGCAAGACGGGAGGAGGCTATGGCTACACCTTC	CASKTGGGYGYTF
-	TRBV11-2	-	TRBJ1-1	TGTGCCAGCAGCTTACGCTCCGCAGGGGTGAACACTGAAGCTTTCTTT	CASSLRSAGVNTEAFF
-	TRBV24-1	-	TRBJ1-2	TGTGCCACCAGTGACAGCTGGGCAGGGGTAAACTATGGCTACACCTTC	CATSDSWAGVNYGYTF
-	TRBV7-3	TRBD2	TRBJ2-1	TGTGCCAGCAGCTTTGGACTAGCGGGCGCGTACAATGAGCAGTTCTTC	CASSFGLAGAYNEQFF
-	TRBV5-5	-	TRBJ1-6	TGTGCCAGCAGCTTGTTACAGCTTAATTCACCCCTCCACTTT	CASSLLQLNSPLHF
-	TRBV27	-	TRBJ1-6	TGTGCCAGCAGTTTCGCCAGGGGAAGCAATTCACCCCTCCACTTT	CASSFARGSNSPLHF
-	TRBV12-3/TRBV12-4	-	TRBJ2-1	TGTGCCAGCAGTTTAAGCAGCGGGAATGAGCAGTTCTTC	CASSLSSGNEQFF
once	TRBV6-5	-	TRBJ1-1	TGTGCCAGCAGTTACTCGGGGATACTAGGAACTGAAGCTTTCTTT	CASSYSGILGTEAFF
many	TRBV18	-	TRBJ2-5	TGTGCCAGCTCACCACGGCAGGGCTCTCAAGAGACCCAGTACTTC	CASSPRQGSQETQYF
-	TRBV5-1	TRBD2	TRBJ2-1	TGCGCCAGCAGCTGGGGACTAGCGGGGGGTGGAGTCTACAATGAGCAGTTCTTC	CASSWGLAGGGVYNEQFF
-	TRBV6-5	-	TRBJ1-6	TGTGCCAGCAGTACAGACCCAGTTGCCCTCCACTTT	CASSTDPVALHF
few	TRBV30	TRBD1	TRBJ2-7	TGTGCCTGGAGTGCCGGGACAGTGCAGTACTTC	CAWSAGTVQYF
-	TRBV18	TRBD1	TRBJ1-5	TGTGCCAGCTCACCCGAGGGGGACAGCCATCAGCCCCAGCATTTT	CASSPEGDSHQPQHF
few	TRBV6-5	TRBD1	TRBJ1-1	TGTGCCAGCAGGGGACAGGGAGGAACCGAAGCTTTCTTT	CASRGQGGTEAFF
few	TRBV27	TRBD1	TRBJ2-2	TGTGCCAGCAGTCCCAAGCTCAGGGGGCCGAACACCGGGGAGCTGTTTTTT	CASSPKLRGPNTGELFF
-	TRBV5-4	-	TRBJ1-4	TGTGCCAGCAGCTTGGGGCAGGAGGGAGGAAAACTGTTTTTT	CASSLGQEGGKLFF
once	TRBV5-1	TRBD2	TRBJ2-3	TGCGCCAGCAGCTTGGACTTGGGGGGGAGCACAGATACGCAGTATTTT	CASSLDLGGSTDTQYF
-	TRBV9	-	TRBJ2-3	TGTGCCAGCAGCGTTTCGTTTAGACAAGATACGCAGTATTTT	CASSVSFRQDTQYF
-	TRBV5-5	TRBD1	TRBJ2-5	TGTGCCAGCAGCTTGGGGCAGGGGGCGAAGACCCAGTACTTC	CASSLGQGAKTQYF
few	TRBV18	-	TRBJ2-5	TGTGCCAGCTCCTTTCAGGGAAACATCCAAGAGACCCAGTACTTC	CASSFQGNIQETQYF
-	TRBV2	TRBD1	TRBJ2-1	TGTGCCAGCAGTGTTTGGGGGACAGGGGGCGAGAATGAGCAGTTCTTC	CASSVWGTGGENEQFF
-	TRBV5-6	-	TRBJ1-1	TGTGCCAGCAGCTTCCGGGTCTCTATGAACACTGAAGCTTTCTTT	CASSFRVSMNTEAFF
-	TRBV5-1	TRBD1	TRBJ1-1	TGCGCCAGCAGCGTGGGACAGGGCGAAGCTTTCTTT	CASSVGQGEAFF
-	TRBV27	-	TRBJ1-5	TGTGCCAGCAGTTTCCACAGAGATAGCAATCAGCCCCAGCATTTT	CASSFHRDSNQPQHF
few	TRBV5-1	TRBD1	TRBJ2-1	TGCGCCAGCGGTTTGGGACAGGGGTTTTTCAATGAGCAGTTCTTC	CASGLGQGFFNEQFF
-	TRBV29-1	-	TRBJ2-3	TGCAGCGTTGAAGACGGAGTCCTCGGGGGAGATACGCAGTATTTT	CSVEDGVLGGDTQYF
once	TRBV5-1	TRBD2	TRBJ2-2	TGCGCCAGCAGCTTGGGACTAGCGGGGGGCACCGGGGAGCTGTTTTTT	CASSLGLAGGTGELFF